This T cell receptor beta chain came from a study of CD8 T cells in Susac syndrome. Study as a whole: Of the sequenced Susac syndrome patients, more than 5 had active disease and fewer than 10 were in remission. When their blood was taken, the Susac syndrome patients had either not yet had any therapy, were taking corticosteroids, or were taking intravenous immunoglobulin alone.

Overall study findings and caveats: In Susac syndrome, CD4+ T cell repertoires lacked any clonal expansion.

With random hexamers, 0.5 to 1 ug RNA was reverse transcribed. Via MiXCR, TCRdb re-called the immunoSEQ multiplex PCR reads, giving one row per CDR3 protein. The repertoire consists of around 71,000 distinct CDR3 sequences, with 93% occurring once and the leading ten covering roughly 0.16%. Losses at the gene ends were 6 bases for V and 6 bases for J; bases not matched to a gene: 7. The CDR3 runs to 14 residues. The germline V gene has CDR1 SGHRS and CDR2 YFSETQ. Notes on this clonotype: Its target is not known.

This receptor was taken from a human donor with Susac syndrome. J is TRBJ2-1 and V is TRBV5-1; TRBD1 agrees at 9 bases. What was sequenced was CD4+ T cells from PBMCs. CDR3 nucleotides: TGCGCCAGCATGACCGGGACAGGGACCAATGAGCAGTTCTTC. The encoded protein is CASMTGTGTNEQFF.